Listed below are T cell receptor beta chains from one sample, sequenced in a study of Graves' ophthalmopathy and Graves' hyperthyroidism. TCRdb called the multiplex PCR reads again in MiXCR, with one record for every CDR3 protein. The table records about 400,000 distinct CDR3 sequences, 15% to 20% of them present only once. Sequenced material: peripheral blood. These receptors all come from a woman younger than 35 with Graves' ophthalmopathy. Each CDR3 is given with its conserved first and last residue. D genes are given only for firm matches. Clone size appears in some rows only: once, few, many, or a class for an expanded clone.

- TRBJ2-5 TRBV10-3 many TGTGCCATCAGTGAGACAGGGATGGAGACCCAGTACTTC CAISETGMETQYF
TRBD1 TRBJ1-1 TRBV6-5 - TGTGCCAGCAGTTACGCGACAGGGGGGGACACTGAAGCTTTCTTT CASSYATGGDTEAFF
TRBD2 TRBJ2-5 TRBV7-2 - TGTGCCAGCAGCGCGAGGACTAGCGGGATCCAAGAGACCCAGTACTTC CASSARTSGIQETQYF
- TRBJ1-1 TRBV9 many TGTGCCAGCAGCGTAAAGCTGAACACTGAAGCTTTCTTT CASSVKLNTEAFF
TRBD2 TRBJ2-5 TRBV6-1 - TGTGCCACTCGGTGGGCGGGAGTAGCGTATGAGACCCAGTACTTC CATRWAGVAYETQYF
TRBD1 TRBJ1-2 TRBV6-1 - TGTGCCAGCAGTACCTTACCCGGACAGGGGAACTATGGCTACACCTTC CASSTLPGQGNYGYTF
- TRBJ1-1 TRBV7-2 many TGTGCCAGCAGCTTAGTGGGGGGGGAGTACACTGAAGCTTTCTTT CASSLVGGEYTEAFF
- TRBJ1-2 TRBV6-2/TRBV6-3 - TGTGCCAGCAGTTTGAATTTGCGAGGCTATGGCTACACCTTC CASSLNLRGYGYTF
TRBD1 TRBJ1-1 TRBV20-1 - TGCAGCCCTCTTGCTACAGGGGCGGCTTTCTTT CSPLATGAAFF
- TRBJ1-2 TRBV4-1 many TGCGCCAGCAGGCAACCCAGGGAATTAGGTGGCTACACCTTC CASRQPRELGGYTF
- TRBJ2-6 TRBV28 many TGTGCCAGCAGCCCGATTGCCTCTGGGGCCAACGTCCTGACTTTC CASSPIASGANVLTF
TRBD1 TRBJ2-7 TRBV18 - TGTGCCAGCTCAGCAAGACAGGGGGGGAATTCCTACGAGCAGTACTTC CASSARQGGNSYEQYF
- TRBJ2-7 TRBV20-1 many TGCAGTGCCGCCGGGTACAAGACCTACGAGCAGTACTTC CSAAGYKTYEQYF
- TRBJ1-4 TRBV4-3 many TGCGCCAGCAGCCAAGGGACGTTGGATGAAAAACTGTTTTTT CASSQGTLDEKLFF
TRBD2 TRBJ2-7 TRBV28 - TGTGCCAGCAGTTTATTCCTAGCGGCAACAAGAGGGGCCACCTACGAGCAGTACTTC CASSLFLAATRGATYEQYF
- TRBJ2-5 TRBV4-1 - TGCGCCAGCAGCCACGAGCCGGGCATACAAGAGACCCAGTACTTC CASSHEPGIQETQYF
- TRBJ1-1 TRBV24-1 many TGTGCCACCAGTGATCGACATGACACTGAAGCTTTCTTT CATSDRHDTEAFF
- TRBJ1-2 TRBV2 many TGTGCCAGCGTCCGTAGGCCCGCTAACTATGGCTACACCTTC CASVRRPANYGYTF
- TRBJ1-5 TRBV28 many TGTGCCAGCAGTCCGGGGACCCTAGAAGGCAATCAGCCCCAGCATTTT CASSPGTLEGNQPQHF
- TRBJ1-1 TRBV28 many TGTGCCAGCGCTCTCGCCGGCACTGAAGCTTTCTTT CASALAGTEAFF
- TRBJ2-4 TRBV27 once TGTGTCAGCAGTCAGGGGGGGGCCAAAAACATCCAGTACTTC CVSSQGGAKNIQYF
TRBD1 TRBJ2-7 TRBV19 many TGTGCCAGTAGTACCTCGACAGGGTTCCTTGAGTTCGAGCAGTACTTC CASSTSTGFLEFEQYF
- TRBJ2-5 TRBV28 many TGTGCCAGCAGTTTAGGGGTTAGGGAGACCCAGTACTTC CASSLGVRETQYF
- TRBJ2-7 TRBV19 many TGTGCCAGTAGTATGGGCAAGGACACCACCTACGAGCAGTACTTC CASSMGKDTTYEQYF
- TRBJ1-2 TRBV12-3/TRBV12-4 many TGTGCCAGCAGTTTGAATCTGCAGGGGAGCACCTTC CASSLNLQGSTF
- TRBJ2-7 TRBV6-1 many TGTGCCAGCAGAGAATACGAGCAGTACTTC CASREYEQYF
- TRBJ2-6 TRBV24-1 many TGTGCCACCAGTCCCTCTGGGGCCAACGTCCTGACTTTC CATSPSGANVLTF
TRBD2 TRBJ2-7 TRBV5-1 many TGCGCCAGCAGCTTGGCCGGGCTAGCGGGGGCCTACGAGCAGTACTTC CASSLAGLAGAYEQYF
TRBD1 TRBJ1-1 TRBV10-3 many TGTGCCATCAGTGGAGGTAAAGACAGGGCCGCGACTGAAGCTTTCTTT CAISGGKDRAATEAFF
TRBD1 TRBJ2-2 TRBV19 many TGTGCCACTGCTACAAGATCATCCGGGACAGGGGGCTGGAGGGAGCTGTTTTTT CATATRSSGTGGWRELFF
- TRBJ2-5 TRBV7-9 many TGTGCCAGCAGCTTCTTAGTGGAGACCCAGTACTTC CASSFLVETQYF
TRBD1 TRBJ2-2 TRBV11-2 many TGTGCCAGCAGGGCTGGGGGGACAGGGAGCACCGGGGAGCTGTTTTTT CASRAGGTGSTGELFF
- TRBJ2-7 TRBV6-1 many TGTGCCAGCAGCCCCTCGTGGGCCTACGAGCAGTACTTC CASSPSWAYEQYF
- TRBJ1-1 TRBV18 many TGTGCCAGCTCACCATCCAGGGACTCTGAAGCTTTCTTT CASSPSRDSEAFF
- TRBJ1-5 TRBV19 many TGTGCCAGTAGTATAGGAACCAGTTACAATCAGCCCCAGCATTTT CASSIGTSYNQPQHF
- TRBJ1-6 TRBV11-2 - TGTGCCAGCAGTTACAAATCCGGCGATTCACCCCTCCACTTT CASSYKSGDSPLHF
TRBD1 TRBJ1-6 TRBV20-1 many TGCAGTGCCTCGGACAGGGCCTCATATTCACCCCTCCACTTT CSASDRASYSPLHF
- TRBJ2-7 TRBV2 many TGTGCCAGCAGTGAAAAAGGGTACGAGCAGTACTTC CASSEKGYEQYF
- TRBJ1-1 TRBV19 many TGTGCCAGTAGTATGGGCGGGACAACTGAAGCTTTCTTT CASSMGGTTEAFF
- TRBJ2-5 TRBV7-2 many TGTGCCAGCAGCACCGCCGGGGCAAGTCAGACCCAGTACTTC CASSTAGASQTQYF
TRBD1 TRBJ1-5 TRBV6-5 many TGTGCCAGCAGCCCACAGGGGGCTGATCAGCCCCAGCATTTT CASSPQGADQPQHF
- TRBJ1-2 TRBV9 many TGTGCCAGCAGCGCGACAGTAGAAAGGGCGGAGGGATTGGGCTACACCTTC CASSATVERAEGLGYTF